This T cell receptor (beta chain) was obtained from a study of cytomegalovirus exposure and HLA in healthy donors. PCR employed 60 Vbeta and 13 Jbeta primers. Libraries were prepared by immunoSEQ multiplex PCR; TCRdb keeps only in-frame clonotypes and omits some of them. The sample includes about 73,000 clones, less than 80% of them seen just once. Germline CDR1 reads LNHDA; CDR2 reads SQIVND (reference sequence). Trimming took 3 bases from V and 1 from J, leaving 13 bases between them. This CDR3 is built from 16 residues. Sequencing used PBMCs. The TCR originated in a woman between 45 and 60 years old in good health and CMV-seropositive. This chain connects TRBV19 to TRBJ1-5, with D unresolved. CDR3: CASSISRLGSNQPQHF. The CDR3 DNA sequence: TGTGCCAGTAGTATCAGCAGGTTGGGCAGCAATCAGCCCCAGCATTTT.